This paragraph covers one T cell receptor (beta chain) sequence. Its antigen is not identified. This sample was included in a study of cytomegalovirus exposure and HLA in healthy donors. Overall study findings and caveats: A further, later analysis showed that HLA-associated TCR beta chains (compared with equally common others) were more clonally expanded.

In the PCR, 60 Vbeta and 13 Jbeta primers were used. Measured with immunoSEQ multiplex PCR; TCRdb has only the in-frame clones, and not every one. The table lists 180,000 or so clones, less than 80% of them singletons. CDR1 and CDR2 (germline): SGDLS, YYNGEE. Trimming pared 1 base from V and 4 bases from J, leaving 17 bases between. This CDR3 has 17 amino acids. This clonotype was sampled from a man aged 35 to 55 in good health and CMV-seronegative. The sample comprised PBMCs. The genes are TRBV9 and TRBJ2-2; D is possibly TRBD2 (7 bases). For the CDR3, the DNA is TGTGCCAGCAGCGTATTTTTAGGGGGGGTGGCCACCGGGGAGCTGTTTTTT. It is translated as CASSVFLGGVATGELFF.